This T cell receptor (beta chain) was sequenced during a study of CD8+ T cells in alopecia areata. RNA was isolated and reverse transcribed to cDNA, the sequencing template. Only in-frame clones appear in the TCRdb table, and some are missing; sequencing was by immunoSEQ multiplex PCR. The sample holds under 150,000 clones, roughly three fifths seen once. Treatment indicated: oral pan-JAK inhibitor, 5-10 mg twice daily. Germline-derived CDR1 and CDR2 are SGHAT and FQNNGV. Deletions cut 3 bases from V and 3 bases from J, with 2 bases between. CDR3 size: 11 residues. The chain has TRBV11-2 and TRBJ2-5; D call uncertain. The origin of this receptor is a human donor with alopecia areata. The material sequenced was CD4+ T cells sorted from blood, taken at week 24, from a patient treated with tofacitinib. This chain's CDR3 is CASSFEETQYF. The CDR3 DNA follows: TGTGCCAGCAGCTTCGAAGAGACCCAGTACTTC.